Presented here are 14 T cell receptor beta chains from one specimen sequenced in a study of blood T cell repertoires in COVID-19. Assay: immunoSEQ multiplex PCR; the TCRdb copy retains only in-frame clones and omits some. The table lists roughly 340,000 clones, approximately 91% of them singletons. The sequencing input was peripheral blood. These receptors all stem from a woman between 65 and 79 years old with COVID-19, enrolled during active disease.

Only a few counts were recorded for this clone. The chain has TRBV19 and TRBJ2-3, with a weak D call TRBD1 (5 bases). The CDR3 loop spans 14 amino acids. Germline CDR1 reads LNHDA; CDR2 reads SQIVND (reference sequence). V gave up 7 bases and J gave up 4 bases, with 15 bases separating them. The CDR3 loop is CASNQGRAPDTQYF. The CDR3 region has the DNA TGTGCCAGTAACCAGGGCAGGGCGCCAGATACGCAGTATTTT.

The chain carries TRBV27 and TRBJ1-2; no firm D call. Trimming stripped 0 bases from V and 7 bases from J, with 15 bases between. Germline V gene lookup returns CDR1 MNHEY and CDR2 SMNVEV (reference sequence). The CDR3 runs to 15 residues. The CDR3 is CASSLSDGSRGGYTF. The CDR3 nucleotides read TGTGCCAGCAGTTTATCGGACGGGTCCCGGGGTGGCTACACCTTC.

The chain links TRBV9 to TRBJ2-5, with unresolved D. V was clipped by 4 bases and J by 5 bases, with 12 bases between them. The CDR3 is 13 residues long. Germline lookup yields CDR1 SGDLS and CDR2 YYNGEE. Written as DNA, the CDR3 is TGTGCCAGCAGCACATCTAGTGTCGAGACCCAGTACTTC. Its protein is CASSTSSVETQYF.

This clone was detected once. The chain has TRBV6-5 and TRBJ2-2; TRBD1 agrees at 7 bases. CDR1 MNHEY and CDR2 SVGAGI come from the germline V gene. The V and J ends lost 1 base and 8 bases, in that order; junction bases with no gene match: 4. This CDR3 is 14 amino acids long. CDR3 loop: CASSYYEGQGELFF. The CDR3 nucleotides read TGTGCCAGCAGTTACTACGAGGGACAGGGGGAGCTGTTTTTT.

The table lists this clone with a few counts. This chain links TRBV30 with TRBJ1-5; 12 nucleotides align to TRBD1. The germline CDR1 and CDR2 sequences are GTSNPN and SVGIG (reference sequence). The CDR3 covers 16 residues. V gave up 2 bases and J gave up 8 bases; unmatched junction bases: 10. The CDR3 protein is CAWSLRDRGPREPQHF. Written as DNA, the CDR3 is TGTGCCTGGAGTCTCCGGGACAGGGGGCCTCGGGAGCCCCAGCATTTT.

The rearrangement joins TRBV12-5 to TRBJ1-1; D might be TRBD1 (5 bases). The CDR3 loop spans 18 amino acids. Germline CDR1 reads LGHNT; CDR2 reads FRNRAP. The V end was cut by 6 bases, the J end by 2 bases, with 25 bases between. CDR3 coding DNA: TGTGCTAGTGGAATCCAGCAGGGAAATGGTTGGGGTAACACTGAAGCTTTCTTT. The encoded protein is CASGIQQGNGWGNTEAFF.

The chain has TRBV5-1 and TRBJ2-5, with 7 nucleotides matching TRBD2. Germline assignment: CDR1 SGHRS and CDR2 YFSETQ. Trimming cost V 3 bases and J 1 base; bases outside gene matches: 0. The CDR3 has 13 residues. The CDR3 loop reads CASSWTSQETQYF. The CDR3 DNA follows: TGCGCCAGCAGCTGGACTAGCCAAGAGACCCAGTACTTC.

A single count supports this clone. The CDR3 here is CASSVEGAPNYGYTF. The CDR3, as DNA: TGTGCCAGCAGCGTAGAGGGGGCGCCTAACTATGGCTACACCTTC. The V call is TRBV9, the J call TRBJ1-2; TRBD1 agrees at 7 bases. The ends lost 0 bases at V and 0 bases at J; junction bases unmatched: 2. The CDR3 sequence is 15 residues long. Germline values: CDR1 SGDLS, CDR2 YYNGEE.

This clone was picked up one time. V gene TRBV4-1 combines with J gene TRBJ1-2; 11 bases agree with TRBD1. This CDR3 contains 17 residues. The germline gives CDR1 MGHRA, CDR2 YSYEKL. V was pared by 5 bases and J by 8 bases, with 16 bases of the junction left unmatched. CDR3 region: CASSWGDRGIPREGYTF. DNA for the CDR3: TGCGCCAGCAGCTGGGGGGACAGGGGGATCCCGAGGGAGGGCTACACCTTC.

The chain joins TRBV2 to TRBJ1-5; 12 bases are a match to TRBD1. In germline, CDR1 is SNHLY, CDR2 FYNNEI. The CDR3 is 14 residues long. The V and J ends lost 7 bases and 4 bases, in that order; junction bases with no gene match: 2. In DNA, the CDR3 is TGTGCCAGCAAGGGACAGGGGGCGAATCAGCCCCAGCATTTT. Its translation: CASKGQGANQPQHF.

V and J are TRBV24-1 and TRBJ1-5; TRBD1 is a possible D gene (6 bases). Between the trimmed V and J ends, which lost 8 bases and 5 bases, there was a span of 18 bases. The CDR3 is 15 amino acids. From germline, CDR1 is KGHDR and CDR2 SFDVKD. CDR3 DNA sequence: TGTGCCACCACGGGGGGAGGGGGGCCTGATCAGCCCCAGCATTTT. Translation: CATTGGGGPDQPQHF.

This chain uses TRBV9 with TRBJ1-6; 7 bases are shared with TRBD1. Germline values: CDR1 SGDLS, CDR2 YYNGEE. The CDR3 is made up of 13 amino acids. With 7 bases clipped from V and 8 bases from J, the junction kept 6 bases outside the gene matches. CDR3 DNA sequence: TGTGCCAGCGGTACAGGGACAGATTCACCCCTCCACTTT. Amino acid sequence: CASGTGTDSPLHF.

This chain uses TRBV30 with TRBJ2-2; 9 bases fit TRBD1. CDR1 and CDR2 from the germline V gene are GTSNPN and SVGIG (reference sequence). V shed 7 bases, J shed 3 bases, and the junction held 3 bases outside the gene matches. The CDR3 contains 13 residues. This CDR3 reads CASRDRDTGELFF. CDR3 nucleotides: TGTGCCTCCCGGGACAGGGACACCGGGGAGCTGTTTTTT.

Concerning this clone itself: The same CDR3 is also encoded by other DNA sequences in this sample. The V gene is TRBV28, the J gene TRBJ2-7; D remains unclear. This CDR3 is 11 amino acids long. V lost 6 bases and J lost 3, with 6 bases in between. CDR1 and CDR2 (germline): MDHEN, SYDVKM. Here the CDR3 DNA reads TGTGCCAGCAGCCACAGCTACGAGCAGTACTTC. It yields the protein CASSHSYEQYF. The full variable domain, rest sourced from reference TRBV28 and TRBJ2-7, is DVKVTQSSRYLVKRTGEKVFLECVQDMDHENMFWYRQDPGLGLRLIYFSYDVKMKEKGDIPEGYSVSREKKERFSLILESASTNQTSMYLCASSHSYEQYFGPGTRLTVT.